This T cell receptor (beta chain) was observed in a study of shared clonotypes between healthy human individuals. In the naive CD8 group, cells lacked CD45RO and were positively selected for CCR7, so terminally differentiated effector memory CD45RA+ cells were left out. In its sample, this clone was seen once. Germline CDR1 is SQVTM and CDR2 is ANQGSEA. CDR3 length: 13 residues. V dropped 1 base and J dropped 12 bases, with 16 bases sitting between them. The authors split each subset's genomic DNA evenly across several immunoSEQ plates. Only in-frame clones appear in the TCRdb table, and some are missing; sequencing was by immunoSEQ multiplex PCR. The sample has some 2,000,000 clones, about 95% seen once.

The specimen was naive CD8+ T cells sorted from blood. The receptor was isolated from a man younger than 30 in good health. V and J are TRBV29-1 and TRBJ2-1; a possible D gene is TRBD2 (6 bases). The CDR3 DNA reads TGCAGCGTTGAAGCCTGGGACTCCGGCGCGCAGTTCTTC. Amino acids: CSVEAWDSGAQFF.